This T cell receptor beta chain is from a study of blood T cells in healthy people across ages (dated by TCRdb to between 2014 and 2017). Context from the whole study: In model experiments, roughly one uniquely barcoded TCR beta cDNA molecule per two T cells was captured by template switching. The study measured age-related changes in TCR beta repertoire diversity using deep sequencing normalized with unique cDNA molecular identifiers. The donors were split into four age groups: young (average 16 years), middle-aged (more than 35), aged (over 55) and long-lived (roughly 86). To avoid experimental bias, donors of different ages were randomly spread across the sequencing lanes. Using the same blood draw, the study looked at two additional independent replicas of 1 million unique cDNA reads for two donors, one aged 18 to 29 and the other aged 80 or older. General study outcomes and caveats: The long-lived group showed more naive CD4+ T cells, fewer expanded clones and increased TCR diversity than the aged group, suggesting age selection. Estimates of total diversity from one million sequenced T cells were regarded as lower bounds and underestimates. Observed TCR beta diversity correlated strongly with the percentage of naive T cells measured by flow cytometry. Donor CMV infection status was unknown, potentially confounding age-related changes in expanded clonotypes. Observed TCR beta diversity per million T cells fell roughly linearly with age, and a significant reduction was already apparent by age around 40. Because profiling used bulk unsorted PBMCs, naive and antigen-experienced compartments could not be compared conclusively.

The library was generated by 5' RACE. The instrument given in TCRdb is Illumina HiSeq 2500. A second about 7 to 11 cycle PCR used a sample-barcoded 5' primer and a J-beta primer mix. Each TCR beta cDNA molecule received a unique molecular identifier from a template-switch 5' adaptor carrying 12 random nucleotides. Each sample yielded at least 2.5 million CDR3-containing paired-end reads. All of the RNA was converted into first-strand cDNA using the Mint cDNA synthesis kit, with a TRBC-specific oligonucleotide serving as the primer. All cDNA was treated with uracil-DNA glycosylase and then went through a first 18-cycle PCR with the universal primers M1SS and BC2_uni_R. The study's own analysis went as follows. For normalization, 1 million high-quality reads were randomly selected from each sample, with every read carrying a distinct molecular identifier. Instead of being binned into consensus sequences, reads with shared molecular identifiers were discarded. MiTCR, set to a Q25 quality threshold and the strictest error-elimination algorithm, was used for CDR3 identification, clonotype clustering and error correction. A nonparametric unseen species model with Euler transformation was used to estimate lower-bound total TCR beta diversity. TCRdb itself trimmed the public reads at Q25 with fastp, ran MiXCR and retained productive beta chains. Rows are combined by CDR3 protein, so each entry shows the most common genes and DNA. These V and J calls derive from TCRdb rather than the authors' analysis. For this sample there are about 1 million distinct CDR3 sequences; under 45% appear just once. The top ten clonotypes cover about 20% of the sample.

V is trimmed back by 5 bases and J by 7 bases, and the junction contains 12 bases that no gene match accounts for. The CDR3 covers 15 residues, taking in both the cysteine and the phenylalanine. The CDR3 DNA has 45 bases and is translated from base 1. As encoded in the germline V gene (reference sequence), CDR1 is DFQATT while CDR2 is SNEGSKA. The donors were under 40 Caucasian individuals from Russia, aged 6 to 90 years, who were systemically healthy. Approximately 11 milliliters of peripheral blood were drawn from each donor into EDTA-treated Vacutainer tubes. Ficoll-Paque density-gradient centrifugation was used to isolate PBMCs, with at least 7 million per sample. Total RNA, at least 5 micrograms per sample, was extracted from PBMCs with Trizol reagent. For every donor, flow cytometry on a PBMC aliquot measured the percentage of naive CD45RAhigh/CD27high T cells. This clonotype has a handful of counts. Its target antigen remains unknown. Qualities for individual bases were not recorded, and no much larger clone is one base off.

The V and J segments used are TRBV20-1 and TRBJ1-2, and 11 junction bases match TRBD1. This sequence was found in a woman between 55 and 75 years old in good health. The sample consisted of blood. The CDR3 corresponds to CSAEDRGRTESGYTF. The bases read TGCAGTGCTGAGGACAGGGGGCGGACGGAGTCTGGCTACACCTTC.